What follows are 12 T cell receptor beta chains derived from one specimen sequenced in a study of T cell responses to AZD1222 COVID-19 vaccine. Libraries were prepared by immunoSEQ multiplex PCR; TCRdb keeps only in-frame clonotypes and omits some of them. Of approximately 150,000 clones in the sample, over 85% were seen once. The material was peripheral blood, obtained 28 days after the second AZD1222 dose. These receptors were taken from an adult who received the AZD1222 COVID-19 vaccine.

CDR3 DNA sequence: TGTGCCAGCAGGGACAGGGGGGCCACCGGGGAGCTGTTTTTT. Its translation: CASRDRGATGELFF. The chain uses TRBV7-3 and TRBJ2-2, with 10 bases identical to TRBD1. The junction had 2 bases not matched to a gene; V was cut back by 6 bases and J by 4 bases. The germline V gene encodes CDR1 SGHTA and CDR2 FQGTGA. The CDR3 runs to 14 residues.

The chain uses TRBV28 and TRBJ1-1; D is undetermined. With 4 bases removed from V and 1 base from J, the gap between germline ends came to 13 bases. The CDR3 runs to 15 residues. Per germline, CDR1 MDHEN and CDR2 SYDVKM. CDR3 region: CASSSRSQANTEAFF. The CDR3 DNA reads TGTGCCAGCAGTTCCAGGTCCCAGGCGAACACTGAAGCTTTCTTT.

The chain recombines TRBV6-5 with TRBJ1-1, with D hard to call. Trimming took 3 bases from V and 4 from J, leaving 12 bases between them. This CDR3 is built from 14 residues. The germline V gene encodes CDR1 MNHEY and CDR2 SVGAGI. The CDR3 here is CASSYKTGGTEAFF. In nucleotides, the CDR3 is TGTGCCAGCAGTTATAAAACGGGAGGCACTGAAGCTTTCTTT.

The chain carries TRBV6-5 and TRBJ1-1; D is uncertain. Germline V gene lookup returns CDR1 MNHEY and CDR2 SVGAGI. The CDR3 loop spans 11 amino acids. The V and J ends lost 10 bases and 5 bases respectively, with 11 bases between them. CDR3 DNA: TGTGCCATCCCGGACGGGACTGAAGCTTTCTTT. Its translation is CAIPDGTEAFF.

The chain links TRBV7-2 to TRBJ1-1, with D tentatively TRBD1 (6 bases). The CDR3 has 14 residues. Per germline, CDR1 SGHTA and CDR2 FQGNSA. The V gene lost 2 bases and the J gene lost 6 bases, with 13 bases spanning the gap. CDR3 region: CASSLRPSGAEAFF. CDR3 DNA: TGTGCCAGCAGCTTAAGACCCTCAGGGGCTGAAGCTTTCTTT.

The chain joins TRBV29-1 to TRBJ2-1, with 13 nucleotides matching TRBD2. J was trimmed by 8 bases and V by 4 bases; bases with no gene match: 8. The CDR3 length is 15 residues. Germline V gene lookup returns CDR1 SQVTM and CDR2 ANQGSEA. The CDR3 coding sequence is TGCAGCGTTGCCGGACTAGCGGGAGTGGGGTATGAGCAGTTCTTC. Translation gives CSVAGLAGVGYEQFF.

This sequence joins TRBV9 and TRBJ1-3; 8 bases are a match to TRBD1. CDR1 and CDR2 (germline): SGDLS, YYNGEE. The CDR3 has 16 residues. Trimming removed 7 bases from V and 0 bases from J; junction bases left unmatched: 9. Written as DNA, the CDR3 is TGTGCCAGCGGTGAGGGACAGGTTAACTCTGGAAACACCATATATTTT. It yields the protein CASGEGQVNSGNTIYF.

This clone was seen just once. The V gene is TRBV2, the J gene TRBJ1-2; D ambiguous. V gave up 3 bases and J gave up 0 bases, with 11 bases separating them. This CDR3 has 15 amino acids. From germline, CDR1 is SNHLY and CDR2 FYNNEI. DNA for the CDR3: TGTGCCAGCAGTGACAGGCCCGGGGCTAACTATGGCTACACCTTC. Translation gives CASSDRPGANYGYTF.

The rearrangement links TRBV7-2 to TRBJ1-6, with a weak D call TRBD1 (5 bases). There are 14 residues in the CDR3. CDR1 is SGHTA and CDR2 is FQGNSA in the germline V gene. The V gene lost 5 bases and the J gene lost 8 bases, with 13 bases spanning the gap. This CDR3 reads CASSTGTGDSPLHF. The CDR3 DNA reads as TGTGCCAGCAGCACCGGGACCGGGGATTCACCCCTCCACTTT.

The V gene is TRBV6-5, the J gene TRBJ1-1; D may be TRBD1 (5 bases). Germline lookup yields CDR1 MNHEY and CDR2 SVGAGI. The V gene lost 0 bases and the J gene lost 4 bases, with 15 bases spanning the gap. There are 16 residues in the CDR3. In DNA form, the CDR3 reads TGTGCCAGCAGTTACTCGAGCGGGGCATTGGGCACTGAAGCTTTCTTT. It codes for CASSYSSGALGTEAFF.

The gene calls are TRBV15 and TRBJ1-1, with D unresolved. Trimming removed 0 bases from V and 10 bases from J, with 15 bases in between. This CDR3 has 14 residues. Germline lookup yields CDR1 LNHNV and CDR2 YYDKDF (reference sequence). The chain's CDR3 is CATSRERGMYAAFF. CDR3 DNA sequence: TGTGCCACCAGCAGAGAGCGGGGAATGTATGCAGCTTTCTTT.

The chain carries TRBV2 and TRBJ1-2; 8 positions match TRBD1. Germline V gene lookup returns CDR1 SNHLY and CDR2 FYNNEI. J lost 8 bases, V lost 3 bases, and 5 bases had no gene match. The CDR3 covers 13 residues. CDR3 protein: CASSEGQVDGYTF. DNA for the CDR3: TGTGCCAGCAGTGAGGGACAGGTAGACGGCTACACCTTC.